This T cell receptor beta chain was retrieved from a study of blood T cells in healthy people across ages (dated by TCRdb to 2013 to 2016). Context from the whole study: In model experiments, template switching captured roughly one uniquely barcoded TCR beta cDNA molecule for every two T cells. To track age-related changes in TCR beta repertoire diversity, the study relied on deep sequencing normalized with unique cDNA molecular identifiers. The donors were split into four age groups: young (average approximately 16 years), middle-aged (roughly 39), aged (more than 60) and long-lived (approximately 80). Using the same blood draw, the study looked at two additional independent replicas of 1 million unique cDNA reads for two donors, one aged 18 to 29 and the other aged 80 or older. Results the study describes overall, beyond this receptor: Observed TCR beta diversity per million T cells fell roughly linearly with age, and a significant reduction was already apparent by age around 39. Conclusive comparison of naive and antigen-experienced compartments was prevented by the profiling of bulk unsorted PBMCs. The CMV infection status of donors was not known, potentially confounding age-related changes in expanded clonotypes. There was a strong correlation between observed TCR beta diversity and the percentage of naive T cells measured by flow cytometry. The long-lived group showed more naive CD4+ T cells, fewer expanded clones and increased TCR diversity than the aged group, suggesting age selection. Estimates of total diversity based on one million sequenced T cells were regarded as lower bounds and as underestimates.

The V and J ends are trimmed by 3 bases and 4 bases, leaving 12 bases between them. CDR1 and CDR2, per the germline V gene, are ENHRY and SYGVKD. The CDR3 runs 14 amino acids, cysteine and phenylalanine included. The only DNA kept is the CDR3, 42 bases in frame from the first base. Libraries came from 5' RACE. The sample was run on an Illumina HiSeq 2500. The second PCR ran for about 6 to 11 cycles and used a J-beta primer mix along with a sample-barcoded 5' primer. A unique molecular identifier was introduced onto each TCR beta cDNA molecule by a template-switch 5' adaptor carrying 12 random nucleotides. Each sample yielded at least 2.5 million CDR3-containing paired-end reads. First-strand cDNA synthesis was performed from all RNA using the Mint cDNA synthesis kit, with priming by a TRBC-specific oligonucleotide. Following uracil-DNA glycosylase treatment, a first 18-cycle PCR with universal primers M1SS and BC2_uni_R was performed on all cDNA. On the authors' methods: Each sample was normalized by randomly selecting 1 million high-quality reads, each carrying a distinct molecular identifier. Reads sharing molecular identifiers were discarded rather than binned into consensus sequences. MiTCR, set to a Q25 quality threshold and the strictest error-elimination algorithm, was used for CDR3 identification, clonotype clustering and error correction. A nonparametric unseen species model with Euler transformation was used to estimate a lower bound on total TCR beta diversity. The public sequencing data were trimmed at Q25 with fastp and processed into clonotypes with MiXCR by TCRdb, which kept only in-frame beta chains. Entries that share a CDR3 protein sequence are merged under the most common genes and DNA. These V and J calls derive from TCRdb rather than the authors' analysis. In this sample the table shows 500,000 to 650,000 distinct CDR3 sequences, about 25% of which occur a single time. The leading ten clones occupy roughly 3.5% of the sample.

As regards this clonotype: There is no known antigen for this receptor. Base qualities were left out, and no much larger clone turns up one base away.

The donors were 40 or so Caucasian individuals from Russia, aged roughly 6 to 90 years, who were systemically healthy. Around 10 milliliters of peripheral blood were collected from each donor into EDTA-treated Vacutainer tubes. Ficoll-Paque density-gradient centrifugation was used to isolate PBMCs, with at least 7 million obtained per sample. Total RNA, at least 6 micrograms per sample, was extracted from PBMCs with Trizol reagent. Naive CD45RAhigh/CD27high T cell percentages were measured by flow cytometry on a PBMC aliquot from every donor. A further study also used this sample, focusing on T cells of mothers and their children. As described in the second report: Donors were nine systemically healthy Caucasian individuals: three mothers and their six children. cDNA synthesis consumed the entire amount of extracted RNA, loaded at approximately 1.6 ug RNA in each 15 ul reaction. In the second PCR, sample barcodes and 2-4 random nucleotides were introduced via the M1S primer. Each mother yielded over 9.5 million TCR beta CDR3 reads and each child about 3 million reads. TCR recombination output is similarly shaped by thymic selection in related and unrelated pairs, with a minor effect exerted by inherited differences. Normalized repertoire overlap was always slightly but never significantly higher in related than unrelated mother-child pairs. With a sensitivity of roughly 93 clones per million clonotypes, no persistent microchimeric T cell clones were detected. The study used deep NGS to compare TCR beta repertoires of mothers and children, seeking features distinguishing related mother-child pairs from unrelated individuals. The mean age was about 38 +/- 4 years for the mothers and around 10 +/- 4 years for the children. Libraries were sequenced on Illumina HiSeq 2000 with 100+100 nt paired-end reads after adapter ligation with NEBNext reagents. To prevent cross-contamination, the mother and child libraries were prepared one month apart and sequenced in separate runs. Between about 500,000 and 2,300,000 distinct TCR beta clonotypes were identified per donor. Naive TCR beta clonotypes were estimated from low-frequency clonotypes matched to each donor's FACS-determined naive share, without sorting.

Sample: blood. This receptor was obtained from a boy younger than 10 in good health. Recombination connected TRBV10-3 to TRBJ2-5; no confident D gene assignment can be made. Read as DNA, the sequence is TGTGCCATCAGTGAAGTGCGTCAGAGAGAGACCCAGTACTTC. Its amino acids are CAISEVRQRETQYF.